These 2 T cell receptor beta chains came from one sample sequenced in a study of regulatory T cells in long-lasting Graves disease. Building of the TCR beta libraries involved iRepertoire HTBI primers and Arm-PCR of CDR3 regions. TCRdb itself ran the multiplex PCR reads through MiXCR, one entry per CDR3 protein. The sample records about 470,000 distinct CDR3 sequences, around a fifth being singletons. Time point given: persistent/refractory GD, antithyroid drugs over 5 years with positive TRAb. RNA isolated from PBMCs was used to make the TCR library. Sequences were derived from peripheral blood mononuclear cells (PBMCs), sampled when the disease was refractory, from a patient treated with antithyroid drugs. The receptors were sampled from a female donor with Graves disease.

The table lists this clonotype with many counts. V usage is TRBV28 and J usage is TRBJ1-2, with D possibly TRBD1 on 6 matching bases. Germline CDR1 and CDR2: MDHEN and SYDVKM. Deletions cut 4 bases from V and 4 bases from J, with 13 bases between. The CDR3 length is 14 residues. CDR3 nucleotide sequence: TGTGCCAGCAGTTCGGGACATTCACTCTATGGCTACACCTTC. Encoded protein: CASSSGHSLYGYTF.

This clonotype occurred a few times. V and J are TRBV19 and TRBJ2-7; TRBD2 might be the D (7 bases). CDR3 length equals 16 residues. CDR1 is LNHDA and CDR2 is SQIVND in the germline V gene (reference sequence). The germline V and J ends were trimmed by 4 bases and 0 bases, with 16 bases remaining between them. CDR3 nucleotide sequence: TGTGCCAGTAGTAGACGCGGGGGCGGGGACTCCTACGAGCAGTACTTC. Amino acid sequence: CASSRRGGGDSYEQYF.